This TCR beta chain appears in the sequencing data of a study of Ad26.COV2.S vaccination and SARS-CoV-2 variants. Profiling relied on immunoSEQ multiplex PCR, and the TCRdb table lists in-frame clones only, not all of them. The profile shows around 170,000 clones, 87% of them singletons. Findings and limits, study-wide: Quantification of TCR breadth and depth may have yielded underestimates of total T cell responses. The study found similar non-spike TCR breadth in vaccine and placebo recipients.

Comments on this clone: Its specificity is unknown.

This TCR was recovered from a human donor who had recovered from COVID-19. This specimen was peripheral blood, taken after recovery from COVID-19.

The DNA of the CDR3 is TGTGCCAGCAGTCTCACCTTGGGACAGAAGTACACCTTC. It is translated as CASSLTLGQKYTF. V is TRBV12-3 or TRBV12-4 and J is TRBJ1-2; TRBD1 aligns across 7 bases. V trimming: 5 bases; J trimming: 11 bases; junction bases outside the gene matches: 11. The CDR3 length is 13 residues.